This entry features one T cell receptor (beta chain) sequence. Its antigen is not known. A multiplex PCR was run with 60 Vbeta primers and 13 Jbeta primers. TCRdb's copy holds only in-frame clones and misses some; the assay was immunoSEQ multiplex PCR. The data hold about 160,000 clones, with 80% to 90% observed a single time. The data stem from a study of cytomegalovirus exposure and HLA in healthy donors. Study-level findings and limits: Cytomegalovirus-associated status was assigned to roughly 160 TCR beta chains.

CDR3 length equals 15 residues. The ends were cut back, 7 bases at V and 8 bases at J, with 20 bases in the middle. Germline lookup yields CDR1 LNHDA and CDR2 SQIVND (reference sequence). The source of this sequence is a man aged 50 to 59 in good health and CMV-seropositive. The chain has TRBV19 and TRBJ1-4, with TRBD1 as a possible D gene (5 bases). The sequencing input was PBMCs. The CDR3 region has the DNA TGTGCCAGTACCTCAATAGGCAGGGATCGAGAAAAACTGTTTTTT. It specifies CASTSIGRDREKLFF.